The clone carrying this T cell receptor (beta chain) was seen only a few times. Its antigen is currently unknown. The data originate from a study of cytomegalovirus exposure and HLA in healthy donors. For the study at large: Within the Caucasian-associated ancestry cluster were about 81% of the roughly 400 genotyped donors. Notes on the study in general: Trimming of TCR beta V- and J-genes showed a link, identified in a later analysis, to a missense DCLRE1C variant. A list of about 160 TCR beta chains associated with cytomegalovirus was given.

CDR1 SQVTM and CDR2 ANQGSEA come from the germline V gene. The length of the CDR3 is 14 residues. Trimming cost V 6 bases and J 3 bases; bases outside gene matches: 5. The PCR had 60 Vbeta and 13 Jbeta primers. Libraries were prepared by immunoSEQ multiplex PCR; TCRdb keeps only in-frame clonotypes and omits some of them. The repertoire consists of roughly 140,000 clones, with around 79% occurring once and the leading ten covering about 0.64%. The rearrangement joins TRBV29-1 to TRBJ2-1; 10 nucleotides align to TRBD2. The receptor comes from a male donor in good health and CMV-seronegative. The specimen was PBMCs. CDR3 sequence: CSVHGLAVYNEQFF. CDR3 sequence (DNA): TGCAGCGTCCACGGACTAGCGGTCTACAATGAGCAGTTCTTC.